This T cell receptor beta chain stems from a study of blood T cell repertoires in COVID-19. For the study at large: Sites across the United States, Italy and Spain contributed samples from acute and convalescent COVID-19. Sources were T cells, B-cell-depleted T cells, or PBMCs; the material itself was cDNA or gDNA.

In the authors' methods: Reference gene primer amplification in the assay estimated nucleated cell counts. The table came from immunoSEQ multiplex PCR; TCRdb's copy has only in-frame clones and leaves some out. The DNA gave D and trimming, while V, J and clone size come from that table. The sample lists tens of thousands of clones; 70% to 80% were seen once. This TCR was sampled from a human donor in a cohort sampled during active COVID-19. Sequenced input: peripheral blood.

CDR3 nucleotides: TGTGCCAGTAGTATAGAGGCTAGCGGGGGGCCGAACACCGGGGAGCTGTTTTTT. This sequence encodes CASSIEASGGPNTGELFF. The chain combines TRBV19 with TRBJ2-2, with 11 bases lining up with TRBD2. Germline values: CDR1 LNHDA, CDR2 SQIVND (reference sequence). With V trimmed by 0 bases and J by 0 bases, 3 bases remained unmatched. CDR3 length: 18 residues.